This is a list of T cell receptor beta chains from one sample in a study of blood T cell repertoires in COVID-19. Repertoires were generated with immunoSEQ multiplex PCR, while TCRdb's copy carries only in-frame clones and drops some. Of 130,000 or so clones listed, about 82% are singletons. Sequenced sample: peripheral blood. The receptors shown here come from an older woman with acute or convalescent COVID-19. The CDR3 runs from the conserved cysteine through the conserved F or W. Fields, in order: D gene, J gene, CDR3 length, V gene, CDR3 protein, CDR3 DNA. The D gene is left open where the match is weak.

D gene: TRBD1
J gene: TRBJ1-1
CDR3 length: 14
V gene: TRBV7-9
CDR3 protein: CASSPSRGQGEAFF
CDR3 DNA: TGTGCCAGCAGCCCCTCCAGGGGGCAAGGGGAAGCTTTCTTT

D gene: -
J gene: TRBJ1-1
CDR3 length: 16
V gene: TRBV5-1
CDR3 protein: CASSLAGEPMNTEAFF
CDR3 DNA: TGCGCCAGCAGCTTGGCTGGGGAGCCCATGAACACTGAAGCTTTCTTT

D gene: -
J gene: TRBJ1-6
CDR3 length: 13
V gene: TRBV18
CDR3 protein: CASTDRENSPLHF
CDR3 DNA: TGTGCCAGCACCGACAGAGAGAATTCACCCCTCCACTTT

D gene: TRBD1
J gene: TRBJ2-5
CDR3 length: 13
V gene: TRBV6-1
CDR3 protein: CASRRTGVETQYF
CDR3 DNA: TGTGCCAGCAGGAGGACAGGGGTCGAGACCCAGTACTTC

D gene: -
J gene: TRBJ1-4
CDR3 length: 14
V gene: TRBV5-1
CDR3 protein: CASSSGTTNEKLFF
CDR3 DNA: TGCGCCAGCAGCTCGGGAACAACTAATGAAAAACTGTTTTTT

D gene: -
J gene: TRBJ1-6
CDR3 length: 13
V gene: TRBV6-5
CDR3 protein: CASVVSYNSPLHF
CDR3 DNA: TGTGCCAGCGTCGTGAGCTATAATTCACCCCTCCACTTT

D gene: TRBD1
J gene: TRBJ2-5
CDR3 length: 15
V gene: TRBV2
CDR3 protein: CASSPPLGGQKTQYF
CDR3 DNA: TGTGCCAGCAGCCCACCCTTAGGGGGCCAAAAGACCCAGTACTTC

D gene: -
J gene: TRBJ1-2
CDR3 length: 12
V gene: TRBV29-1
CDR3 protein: CSVFSGIYGYTF
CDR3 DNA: TGCAGCGTTTTTTCGGGGATCTATGGCTACACCTTC

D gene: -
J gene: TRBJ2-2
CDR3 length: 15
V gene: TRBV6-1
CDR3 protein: CASSERRINTGELFF
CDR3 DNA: TGTGCCAGCAGTGAAAGGAGAATCAACACCGGGGAGCTGTTTTTT

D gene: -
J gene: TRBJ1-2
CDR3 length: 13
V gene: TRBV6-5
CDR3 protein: CASSLSRGSGYTF
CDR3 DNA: TGTGCCAGCAGTCTGTCTCGGGGGAGTGGCTACACCTTC

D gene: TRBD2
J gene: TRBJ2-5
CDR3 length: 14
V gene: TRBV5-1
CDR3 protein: CASSLGTSGETQYF
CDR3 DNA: TGCGCCAGCAGCCTCGGGACTAGCGGGGAGACCCAGTACTTC

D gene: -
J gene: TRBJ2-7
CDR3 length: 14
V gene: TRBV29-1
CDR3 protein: CSVGRGGGGYEQYF
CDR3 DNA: TGCAGCGTTGGGCGAGGAGGGGGCGGCTACGAGCAGTACTTC

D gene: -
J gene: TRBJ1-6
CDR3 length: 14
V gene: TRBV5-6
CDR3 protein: CASTHMAGDSPLHF
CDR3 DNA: TGTGCCAGCACCCATATGGCAGGGGATTCACCCCTCCACTTT

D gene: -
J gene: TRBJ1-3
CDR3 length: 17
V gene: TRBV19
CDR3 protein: CASSSIQRPGSGNTIYF
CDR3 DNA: TGTGCCAGTAGTTCCATACAGAGACCCGGCTCTGGAAACACCATATATTTT

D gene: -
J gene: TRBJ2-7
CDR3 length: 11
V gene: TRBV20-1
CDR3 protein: CSAGAGLKQYF
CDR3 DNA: TGCAGTGCTGGGGCAGGGTTAAAGCAGTACTTC

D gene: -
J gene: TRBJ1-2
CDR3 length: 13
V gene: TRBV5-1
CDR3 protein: CASSRDTVYGYTF
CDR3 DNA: TGCGCCAGCAGCCGTGACACTGTCTATGGCTACACCTTC

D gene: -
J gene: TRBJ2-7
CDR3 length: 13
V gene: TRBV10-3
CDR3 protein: CAISGGGLYEQYF
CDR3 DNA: TGTGCCATCAGTGGGGGGGGCCTATACGAGCAGTACTTC

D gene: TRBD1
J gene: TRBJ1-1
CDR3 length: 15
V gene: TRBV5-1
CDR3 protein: CASSRGTGLDTEAFF
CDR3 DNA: TGCGCCAGCAGCCGCGGGACAGGGCTTGACACTGAAGCTTTCTTT

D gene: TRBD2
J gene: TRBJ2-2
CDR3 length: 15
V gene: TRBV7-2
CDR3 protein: CASSFLAANTGELFF
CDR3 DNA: TGTGCCAGCAGCTTCCTAGCGGCGAACACCGGGGAGCTGTTTTTT

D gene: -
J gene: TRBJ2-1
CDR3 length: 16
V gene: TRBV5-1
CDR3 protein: CASSLAGGSSYNEQFF
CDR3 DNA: TGCGCCAGCAGCTTGGCGGGTGGGAGCTCCTACAATGAGCAGTTCTTC

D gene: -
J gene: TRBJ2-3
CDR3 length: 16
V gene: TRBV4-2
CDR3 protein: CASSQGFGSSTDTQYF
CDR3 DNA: TGTGCCAGCAGCCAAGGGTTCGGGAGTAGCACAGATACGCAGTATTTT

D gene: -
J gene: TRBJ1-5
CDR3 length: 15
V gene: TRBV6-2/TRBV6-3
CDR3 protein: CASSFRGAWGQPQHF
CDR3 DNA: TGTGCCAGCAGTTTTCGGGGGGCATGGGGGCAGCCCCAGCATTTT

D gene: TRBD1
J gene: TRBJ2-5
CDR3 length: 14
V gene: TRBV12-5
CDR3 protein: CASGSGQVKETQYF
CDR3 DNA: TGTGCTAGTGGTTCCGGACAGGTCAAAGAGACCCAGTACTTC